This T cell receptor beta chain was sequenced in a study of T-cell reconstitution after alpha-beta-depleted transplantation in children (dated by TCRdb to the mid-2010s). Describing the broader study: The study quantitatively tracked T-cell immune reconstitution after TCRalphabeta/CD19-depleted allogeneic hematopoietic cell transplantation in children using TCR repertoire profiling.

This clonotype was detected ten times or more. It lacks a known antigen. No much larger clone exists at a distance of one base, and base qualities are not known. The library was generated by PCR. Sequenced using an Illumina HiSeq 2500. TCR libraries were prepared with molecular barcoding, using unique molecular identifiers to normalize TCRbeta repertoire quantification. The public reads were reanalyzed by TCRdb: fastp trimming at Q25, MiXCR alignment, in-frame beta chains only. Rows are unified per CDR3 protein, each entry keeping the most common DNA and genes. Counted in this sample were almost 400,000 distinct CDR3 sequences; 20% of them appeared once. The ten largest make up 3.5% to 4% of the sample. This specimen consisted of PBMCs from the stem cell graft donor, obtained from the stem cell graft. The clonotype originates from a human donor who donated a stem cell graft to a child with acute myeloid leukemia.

The sequence in DNA is TGCAGTGCTAGGACCTTTTCAGGGGCATATCAGCCCCAGCATTTT. Translated, it gives CSARTFSGAYQPQHF. This sequence uses TRBV20-1 and TRBJ1-5; the D gene is perhaps TRBD1, on 6 matching bases. The germline V gene (reference sequence) specifies DFQATT as CDR1 and SNEGSKA as CDR2. Inclusive of the bounding cysteine and phenylalanine, the CDR3 is 15 residues long. Only CDR3 DNA is held: 45 bases, read in frame from base 1. V is reduced by 3 bases and J by 5 bases, leaving a spacing of 17 bases between them.